Shown below are 25 T cell receptor beta chains from a single sample sequenced in a study of identifying expanded T cells in peripheral blood. The method was immunoSEQ multiplex PCR; TCRdb's version includes in-frame clones alone and lacks a portion of them. In the table there are about 100,000 clones, around nine tenths of which are singletons. Sequenced input: blood. Source of these receptors: a person between 18 and 70 years old in good health.

The CDR3 DNA reads TGTGCCAGCAGCCCGACGGGGGATACGCAGTATTTT. It is translated as CASSPTGDTQYF. The J gene is TRBJ2-3, the V gene TRBV5-6, with D possibly matching TRBD2 (5 bases). The CDR3 runs to 12 residues. Germline assignment: CDR1 SGHDT and CDR2 YYEEEE. Deletions cut 4 bases from V and 6 bases from J, with 9 bases between.

The chain is built from TRBV5-4 and TRBJ2-7; D is possibly TRBD1 or TRBD2 (5 bases each). Germline V gene lookup returns CDR1 SGHNT and CDR2 YYREEE (reference sequence). This CDR3 spans 13 amino acids. Between the trimmed V and J ends, which lost 4 bases and 3 bases, there was a span of 11 bases. Here the CDR3 reads CASSPGRVYEQYF. The CDR3 bases are TGTGCCAGCAGCCCGGGACGGGTCTACGAGCAGTACTTC.

This chain connects TRBV30 to TRBJ2-7; 10 bases are a match to TRBD1. Unmatched junction bases numbered 5, after V lost 5 bases and J lost 1 base. Germline CDR1 reads GTSNPN; CDR2 reads SVGIG (reference sequence). CDR3 length equals 14 residues. For the CDR3, the DNA is TGTGCCTGGGTGAGACAGGGGGCGTCCTACGAGCAGTACTTC. It encodes CAWVRQGASYEQYF.

This chain connects TRBV6-6 to TRBJ1-5; possible D gene TRBD1, 5 bases. Trimming stripped 8 bases from V and 12 bases from J, with 17 bases between. Germline-derived CDR1 and CDR2 are MNHNY and SVGAGI (reference sequence). The length of the CDR3 is 12 residues. The CDR3 region is CASAPGGRGQHF. CDR3 DNA sequence: TGTGCCAGCGCCCCGGGGGGGAGAGGCCAGCATTTT.

V usage is TRBV10-3 and J usage is TRBJ2-1; D remains ambiguous. The germline V gene has CDR1 ENHRY and CDR2 SYGVKD. The CDR3 has 15 amino acids. The V end lost 11 bases, the J end lost 5 bases, and 22 bases lay between the germline ends. The CDR3 protein is CAARSLPDENNEQFF. The DNA of the CDR3 is TGTGCCGCAAGATCTCTACCAGACGAGAACAATGAGCAGTTCTTC.

This rearrangement joins TRBV12-2 to TRBJ1-1. TRBV12-2 is marked as a pseudogene. The length of the CDR3 is 16 residues. In nucleotides, the CDR3 is TGTGCAAGTCGCCTCCCGGGGTATGGGGGGAACACTGAAGCTTTCTTT. This sequence encodes CASRLPGYGGNTEAFF.

This clone has just one count. This chain joins TRBV19 and TRBJ1-1, with TRBD1 identical over 9 bases. Losses at the gene ends were 9 bases for V and 0 bases for J; bases not matched to a gene: 11. From germline, CDR1 is LNHDA and CDR2 SQIVND (reference sequence). CDR3 size: 16 residues. CDR3 DNA sequence: TGTGCCAGCCGAACAGGGGGCTTTACCATGAACACTGAAGCTTTCTTT. It codes for CASRTGGFTMNTEAFF. Using reference TRBV19 and TRBJ1-1 for the parts outside the CDR3, the full variable domain is DGGITQSPKYLFRKEGQNVTLSCEQNLNHDAMYWYRQDPGQGLRLIYYSQIVNDFQKGDIAEGYSVSREKKESFPLTVTSAQKNPTAFYLCASRTGGFTMNTEAFFGQGTRLTVV.

J is TRBJ2-3 and V is TRBV2; D remains unclear. The ends were cut back, 10 bases at V and 2 bases at J, with 16 bases in the middle. CDR1 is SNHLY and CDR2 is FYNNEI in the germline V gene. CDR3 length equals 14 residues. The CDR3 loop is CATSRGTDTDTQYF. CDR3 coding DNA: TGTGCCACAAGCCGAGGCACCGACACAGATACGCAGTATTTT.

The chain links TRBV19 to TRBJ1-2; the D is unclear. The ends were cut back, 5 bases at V and 6 bases at J, with 16 bases in the middle. Germline V gene data show CDR1 as LNHDA and CDR2 as SQIVND (reference sequence). This CDR3 is built from 14 residues. CDR3 nucleotides: TGTGCCAGTAGTGGATTGGAGCCCGGACATGGCTACACCTTC. It encodes CASSGLEPGHGYTF.

This rearrangement joins TRBV6-1 to TRBJ1-5; TRBD1 matches at 10 bases. The CDR3 is 18 amino acids. Germline CDR1 reads MNHNS; CDR2 reads SASEGT. V was clipped by 4 bases and J by 1 base; unmatched bases: 10. Here the CDR3 DNA reads TGTGCCAGCAGTGGATCGACAGGGGGCGCGTGGAGCAATCAGCCCCAGCATTTT. Translating gives CASSGSTGGAWSNQPQHF.

The rearrangement links TRBV5-6 to TRBJ2-7, with TRBD1 matching over 7 bases. CDR3 size: 15 residues. Germline V CDR1 and CDR2: SGHDT, YYEEEE. V lost 0 bases and J lost 2; bases outside the gene matches: 5. CDR3 sequence: CASSLARDRPYEQYF. Here the CDR3 DNA reads TGTGCCAGCAGCTTGGCTCGGGACAGACCCTACGAGCAGTACTTC.

V usage is TRBV6-5 and J usage is TRBJ2-7, with D maybe TRBD1 (6 bases). Trimming removed 7 bases at V and 12 bases at J, with 16 bases between. This CDR3 spans 11 amino acids. The germline gives CDR1 MNHEY, CDR2 SVGAGI. CDR3 loop: CASMPGDMWYF. CDR3 nucleotide sequence: TGTGCCAGCATGCCAGGGGACATGTGGTACTTC.

V gene TRBV6-6 combines with J gene TRBJ2-7, with D perhaps given as TRBD1 or TRBD2 (8 bases each). From germline, CDR1 is MNHNY and CDR2 SVGAGI (reference sequence). V lost 6 bases, J lost 0 bases, and 15 bases lay in between. The CDR3 contains 15 residues. The chain's CDR3 is CASRPGGTGSYEQYF. The CDR3 DNA follows: TGTGCCAGCAGACCGGGAGGGACAGGCTCCTACGAGCAGTACTTC.

The J gene is TRBJ1-1, the V gene TRBV29-1; a possible D gene is TRBD1 (5 bases). Trimming stripped 6 bases from V and 0 bases from J, with 17 bases between. Germline lookup yields CDR1 SQVTM and CDR2 ANQGSEA. The CDR3 extends over 15 amino acids. The DNA of the CDR3 is TGCAGCGTCTATCCTCCGGGACGGCTGAACACTGAAGCTTTCTTT. Protein product: CSVYPPGRLNTEAFF.

This clone was found a few times. This rearrangement joins TRBV5-1 to TRBJ2-7; D remains unclear. V lost 3 bases and J lost 4, with 14 bases in between. Germline CDR1 SGHRS, CDR2 YFSETQ. This CDR3 is built from 14 residues. The CDR3 is CASSSDRVRYEQYF. The CDR3 region has the DNA TGCGCCAGCAGCTCAGATAGGGTAAGGTACGAGCAGTACTTC.

This clone is a singleton in its sample. V and J are TRBV10-1 and TRBJ2-3; 13 bases agree with TRBD2. Germline V gives CDR1 WNHNN, CDR2 SYGVQD (reference sequence). The J segment lost 6 bases and the V segment lost 4 bases, leaving 7 bases of the junction unmatched. The CDR3 length is 16 residues. As DNA, the CDR3 is TGCGCCAGCAGTGCCGGACTAGCGGGGGCAGGGGATACGCAGTATTTT. It encodes CASSAGLAGAGDTQYF.

This rearrangement joins TRBV11-2 to TRBJ1-2, with D possibly being TRBD1 (5 bases). CDR3 size: 15 residues. Trimming left V 1 base short and J 4 bases short, with 13 bases between. Germline CDR1 reads SGHAT; CDR2 reads FQNNGV. The CDR3 DNA is TGTGCCAGCAGCTTAGTTCAGGGCTGGCGCTATGGCTACACCTTC. Translation: CASSLVQGWRYGYTF.

This sequence joins TRBV19 and TRBJ1-2; weak D call: TRBD1 (6 bases). Germline values: CDR1 LNHDA, CDR2 SQIVND (reference sequence). The V gene lost 5 bases and the J gene lost 4 bases, with 11 bases spanning the gap. This CDR3 contains 13 residues. Written as DNA, the CDR3 is TGTGCCAGTAGTTTCGGACAGCCCTATGGCTACACCTTC. It encodes CASSFGQPYGYTF.

This chain uses TRBV7-9 with TRBJ2-3; TRBD2 aligns across 7 bases. The CDR3 covers 15 residues. Germline-derived CDR1 and CDR2 are SEHNR and FQNEAQ (reference sequence). The J segment lost 2 bases and the V segment lost 5 bases, leaving 7 bases of the junction unmatched. CDR3 region: CASSPREANTDTQYF. In DNA, the CDR3 is TGTGCCAGCAGCCCCCGGGAGGCCAACACAGATACGCAGTATTTT.

V and J are TRBV4-2 and TRBJ1-1; D might be TRBD1 (6 bases). Trimming cost V 1 base and J 0 bases, with 12 bases left between them. CDR1 LGHNA and CDR2 YNFKEQ come from the germline V gene. The CDR3 runs 16 residues. CDR3 sequence reads: CASSQVNREMNTEAFF. In nucleotides, the CDR3 is TGTGCCAGCAGCCAAGTAAACAGGGAGATGAACACTGAAGCTTTCTTT.

This chain uses TRBV5-1 with TRBJ2-7, with 9 bases fitting TRBD2. Looked up from germline, CDR1 is SGHRS and CDR2 is YFSETQ. J was trimmed by 2 bases and V by 7 bases; bases with no gene match: 10. The CDR3 covers 15 residues. CDR3 amino acids: CASRQYLAGTYEQYF. In DNA form, the CDR3 reads TGCGCCAGCCGACAATATCTAGCGGGGACCTACGAGCAGTACTTC.

This clone has a handful of counts. This sequence joins TRBV18 and TRBJ1-2; D gene uncertain. V was cut by 5 bases and J by 4 bases, with 8 bases left in between. CDR1 and CDR2 (germline): KGHSH, LQKENI. This CDR3 has 12 residues. The chain's CDR3 is CASSNDGYGYTF. The CDR3 DNA is TGTGCCAGCTCAAATGACGGCTATGGCTACACCTTC.

The sample holds one count of this clone. The gene calls are TRBV5-4 and TRBJ2-3; D remains unclear. This CDR3 contains 13 residues. Trimming removed 9 bases at V and 0 bases at J, with 11 bases between. The germline V gene encodes CDR1 SGHNT and CDR2 YYREEE (reference sequence). The CDR3 bases are TGTGCCACCAACGCGTTTAGCACAGATACGCAGTATTTT. Residues: CATNAFSTDTQYF.

CDR3 protein: CASTAYPGQPQHF. CDR3 DNA sequence: TGTGCCAGCACCGCTTATCCAGGTCAGCCCCAGCATTTT. V usage is TRBV7-2 and J usage is TRBJ1-5; D remains ambiguous. The germline CDR1 and CDR2 sequences are SGHTA and FQGNSA. The CDR3 is made up of 13 amino acids. V was cut by 7 bases and J by 6 bases, with 13 bases left in between.

J is TRBJ1-1 and V is TRBV30, with D perhaps TRBD1 (6 bases). The CDR3 extends over 14 amino acids. V was shortened by 3 bases and J by 1 base, with 12 bases between the two germline ends. In germline, CDR1 is GTSNPN, CDR2 SVGIG (reference sequence). The CDR3: CAWSQGRGNTEAFF. CDR3 nucleotides: TGTGCCTGGAGCCAGGGGCGAGGGAACACTGAAGCTTTCTTT.